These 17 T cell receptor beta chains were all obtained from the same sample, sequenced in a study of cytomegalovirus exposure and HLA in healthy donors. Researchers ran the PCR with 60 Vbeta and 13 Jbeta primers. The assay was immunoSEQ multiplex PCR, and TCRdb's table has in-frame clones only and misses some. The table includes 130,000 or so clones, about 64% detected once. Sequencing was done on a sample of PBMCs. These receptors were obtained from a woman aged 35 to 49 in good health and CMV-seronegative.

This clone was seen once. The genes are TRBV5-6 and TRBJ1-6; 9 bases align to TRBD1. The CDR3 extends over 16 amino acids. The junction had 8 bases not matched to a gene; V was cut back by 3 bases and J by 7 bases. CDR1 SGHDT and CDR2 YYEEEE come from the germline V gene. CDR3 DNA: TGTGCCAGCAGCTCTCCTACAGGGGGCTCGAATTCACCCCTCCACTTT. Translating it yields CASSSPTGGSNSPLHF. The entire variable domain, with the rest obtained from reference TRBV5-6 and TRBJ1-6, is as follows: DAGVTQSPTHLIKTRGQQVTLRCSPKSGHDTVSWYQQALGQGPQFIFQYYEEEERQRGNFPDRFSGHQFPNYSSELNVNALLLGDSALYLCASSSPTGGSNSPLHFGNGTRLTVT.

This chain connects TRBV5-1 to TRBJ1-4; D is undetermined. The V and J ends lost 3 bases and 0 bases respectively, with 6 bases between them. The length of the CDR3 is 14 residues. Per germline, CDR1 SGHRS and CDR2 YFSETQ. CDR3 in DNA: TGCGCCAGCAGCTCGGGGTCAACTAATGAAAAACTGTTTTTT. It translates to CASSSGSTNEKLFF.

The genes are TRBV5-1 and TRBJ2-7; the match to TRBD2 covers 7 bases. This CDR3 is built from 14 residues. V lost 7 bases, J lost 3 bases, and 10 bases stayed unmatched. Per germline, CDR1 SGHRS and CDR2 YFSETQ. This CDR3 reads CASRTGTTNYEQYF. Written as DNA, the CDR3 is TGCGCCAGCCGGACCGGGACTACCAACTACGAGCAGTACTTC.

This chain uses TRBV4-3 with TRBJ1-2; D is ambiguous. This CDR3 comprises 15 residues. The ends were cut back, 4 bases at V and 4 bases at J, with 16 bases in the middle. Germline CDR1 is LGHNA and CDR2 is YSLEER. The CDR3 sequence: CASSLRLEILYGYTF. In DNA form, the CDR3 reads TGCGCCAGCAGCCTACGACTAGAAATCCTCTATGGCTACACCTTC.

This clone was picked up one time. CDR3 bases: TGTGCCAGTAGTGTCGGACAGGGGGTCGAGCAGTACTTC. This encodes CASSVGQGVEQYF. The chain combines TRBV19 with TRBJ2-7; 10 bases are shared with TRBD1. The CDR3 runs 13 residues. CDR1 is LNHDA, CDR2 SQIVND, per germline (reference sequence). The ends lost 5 bases at V and 6 bases at J; junction bases unmatched: 4. Variable domain in full (rest from reference TRBV19 and TRBJ2-7): DGGITQSPKYLFRKEGQNVTLSCEQNLNHDAMYWYRQDPGQGLRLIYYSQIVNDFQKGDIAEGYSVSREKKESFPLTVTSAQKNPTAFYLCASSVGQGVEQYFGPGTRLTVT.

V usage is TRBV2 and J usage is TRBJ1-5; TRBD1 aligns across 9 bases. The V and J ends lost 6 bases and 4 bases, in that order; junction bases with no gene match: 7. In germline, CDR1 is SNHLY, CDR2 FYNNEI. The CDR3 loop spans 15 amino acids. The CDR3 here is CASRGTDRGNQPQHF. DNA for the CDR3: TGTGCCAGCAGGGGGACGGACAGGGGAAATCAGCCCCAGCATTTT.

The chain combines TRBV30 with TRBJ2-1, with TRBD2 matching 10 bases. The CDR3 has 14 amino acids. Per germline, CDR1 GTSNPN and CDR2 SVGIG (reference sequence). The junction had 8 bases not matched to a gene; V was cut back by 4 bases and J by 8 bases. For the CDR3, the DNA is TGTGCCTGGACTAGCGGGGGACTTAGGGATGAGCAGTTCTTC. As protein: CAWTSGGLRDEQFF.

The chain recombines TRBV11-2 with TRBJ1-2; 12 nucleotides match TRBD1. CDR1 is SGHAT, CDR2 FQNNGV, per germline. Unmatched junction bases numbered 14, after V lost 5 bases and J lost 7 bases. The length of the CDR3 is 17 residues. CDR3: CASSPKPGQGAPGGYTF. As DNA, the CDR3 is TGTGCCAGCAGCCCAAAACCGGGACAGGGGGCGCCCGGTGGCTACACCTTC.

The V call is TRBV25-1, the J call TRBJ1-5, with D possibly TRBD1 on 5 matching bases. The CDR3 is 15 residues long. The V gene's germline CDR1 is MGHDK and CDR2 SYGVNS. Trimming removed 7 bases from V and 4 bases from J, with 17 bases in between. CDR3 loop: CASTPGEGSNQPQHF. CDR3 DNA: TGTGCCAGCACCCCGGGAGAGGGGAGTAATCAGCCCCAGCATTTT. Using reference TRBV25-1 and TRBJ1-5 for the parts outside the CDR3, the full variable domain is EADIYQTPRYLVIGTGKKITLECSQTMGHDKMYWYQQDPGMELHLIHYSYGVNSTEKGDLSSESTVSRIRTEHFPLTLESARPSHTSQYLCASTPGEGSNQPQHFGDGTRLSIL.

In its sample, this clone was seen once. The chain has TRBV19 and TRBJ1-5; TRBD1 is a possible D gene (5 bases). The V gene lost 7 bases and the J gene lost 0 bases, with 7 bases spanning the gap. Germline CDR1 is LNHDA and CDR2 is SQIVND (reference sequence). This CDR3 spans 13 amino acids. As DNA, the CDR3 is TGTGCCAGTAAGGGGTATAGCAATCAGCCCCAGCATTTT. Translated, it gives CASKGYSNQPQHF.

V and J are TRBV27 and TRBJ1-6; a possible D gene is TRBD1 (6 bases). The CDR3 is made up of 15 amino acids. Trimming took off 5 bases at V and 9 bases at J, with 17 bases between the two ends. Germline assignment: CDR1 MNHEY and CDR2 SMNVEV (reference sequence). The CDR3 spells CASSAYGGGGSPLHF. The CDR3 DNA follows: TGTGCCAGCAGTGCCTACGGGGGCGGGGGTTCACCCCTCCACTTT.

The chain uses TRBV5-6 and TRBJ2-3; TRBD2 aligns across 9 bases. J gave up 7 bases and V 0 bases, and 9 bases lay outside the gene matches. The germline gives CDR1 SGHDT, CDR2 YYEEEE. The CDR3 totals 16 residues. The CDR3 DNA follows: TGTGCCAGCAGCTTGGGGCGGGAGGGGGCCACGAATACGCAGTATTTT. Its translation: CASSLGREGATNTQYF.

The CDR3 protein is CASSFGGANEQFF. CDR3 in DNA: TGTGCCAGCAGCTTCGGCGGGGCGAATGAGCAGTTCTTC. This chain joins TRBV7-2 and TRBJ2-1; tentatively, D is TRBD2 (6 bases). Looked up from germline, CDR1 is SGHTA and CDR2 is FQGNSA. The CDR3 has 13 residues. Trimming removed 3 bases from V and 7 bases from J, with 10 bases in between. Complete variable domain (other parts from reference TRBV7-2 and TRBJ2-1): GAGVSQSPSNKVTEKGKDVELRCDPISGHTALYWYRQSLGQGLEFLIYFQGNSAPDKSGLPSDRFSAERTGGSVSTLTIQRTQQEDSAVYLCASSFGGANEQFFGPGTRLTVL.

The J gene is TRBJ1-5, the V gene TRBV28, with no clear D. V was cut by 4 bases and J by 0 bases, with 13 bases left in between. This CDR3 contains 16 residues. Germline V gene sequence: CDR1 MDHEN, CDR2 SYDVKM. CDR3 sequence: CASSYSTRGSNQPQHF. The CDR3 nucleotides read TGTGCCAGCAGTTACTCGACCCGGGGTAGCAATCAGCCCCAGCATTTT.

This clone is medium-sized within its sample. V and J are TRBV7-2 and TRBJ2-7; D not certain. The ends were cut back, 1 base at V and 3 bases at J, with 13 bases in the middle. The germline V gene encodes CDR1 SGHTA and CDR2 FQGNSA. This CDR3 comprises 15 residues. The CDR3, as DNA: TGTGCCAGCAGCTTAGTAGAGACGGAGAGCTACGAGCAGTACTTC. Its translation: CASSLVETESYEQYF.

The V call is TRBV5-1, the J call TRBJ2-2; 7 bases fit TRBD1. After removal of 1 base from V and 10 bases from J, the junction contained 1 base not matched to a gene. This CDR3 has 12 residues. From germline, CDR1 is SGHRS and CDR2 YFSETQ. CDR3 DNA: TGCGCCAGCAGCTTGACAGGGGAGGAGCTGTTTTTT. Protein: CASSLTGEELFF.

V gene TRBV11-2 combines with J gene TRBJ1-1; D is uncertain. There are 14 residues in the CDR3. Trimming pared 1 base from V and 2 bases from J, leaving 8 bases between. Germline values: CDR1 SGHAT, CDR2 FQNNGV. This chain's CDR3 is CASSLVGSNTEAFF. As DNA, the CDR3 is TGTGCCAGCAGCTTAGTGGGCAGTAACACTGAAGCTTTCTTT.